Sequencing of this T cell receptor (beta chain) was carried out in a study of radiation and T cells in renal cell carcinoma. Libraries were prepared by immunoSEQ multiplex PCR; TCRdb keeps only in-frame clonotypes and omits some of them. The repertoire consists of roughly 140,000 clones, with 87% occurring once and the leading ten covering approximately 13%. Study results and limitations: From baseline, blood top tumor clonotypes peaked at 2 weeks post-radiation.

Indicated time point: blood 2 weeks post-SBRT. The treatment denotes: 15 Gy SBRT to primary tumor, nephrectomy 4 weeks later. Blood was sampled at baseline, 2 weeks and 4 weeks after SBRT. In this sample, this clone turned up a few times. Its matching antigen is unknown. The CDR3 is 13 residues long. CDR1 is SEHNR, CDR2 FQNEAQ, per germline (reference sequence). The V end was cut by 4 bases, the J end by 1 base, with 5 bases between. This chain links TRBV7-9 with TRBJ1-5; no firm D call. Material: blood, obtained from a patient whose treatment included radiotherapy and nephrectomy. This receptor was taken from a woman aged 45-59 years with renal cell carcinoma. In DNA form, the CDR3 reads TGTGCCAGCAGCTCGGACAGCAATCAGCCCCAGCATTTT. Residues: CASSSDSNQPQHF.